One and the same sample provided the 26 T cell receptor beta chains below, sequenced in a study of blood T cell repertoires in COVID-19 (dated by TCRdb to the early 2020s). The library came from the immunoSEQ multiplex PCR assay. The table comes from immuneACCESS by way of TCRdb, which keeps in-frame sequences with V and J called. Part of the clones is missing from these tables; in studies checked, under half for an unresolved V gene and the rest for unknown reasons. The sample records about 180,000 clones, roughly 83% of which are singletons. Of the sample, roughly 13% is held by the ten largest clones. Sequenced input: peripheral blood. The source of these receptors is a man aged 18 to 30 with active or convalescent COVID-19.

This clone was found once. The V call is TRBV6-5, the J call TRBJ1-1, with D maybe TRBD1 (6 bases). Germline-derived CDR1 and CDR2 are MNHEY and SVGAGI. V was clipped by 7 bases and J by 10 bases, with 22 bases between them. The CDR3 consists of 14 residues. The CDR3 reads CASKIGNRVSGAFF. In DNA form, the CDR3 reads TGTGCCAGCAAAATCGGGAACAGGGTGTCGGGAGCTTTCTTT.

The rearrangement joins TRBV18 to TRBJ2-7, with 9 bases aligning to TRBD1. V shed 2 bases, J shed 5 bases, and the junction held 7 bases outside the gene matches. The CDR3 is 15 residues long. In germline, CDR1 is KGHSH, CDR2 LQKENI. CDR3 sequence (DNA): TGTGCCAGCTCACCAAGGGACAGGGAAACTAACGAGCAGTACTTC. Translating gives CASSPRDRETNEQYF. The full variable domain, its missing parts supplied by reference TRBV18 and TRBJ2-7, is NAGVMQNPRHLVRRRGQEARLRCSPMKGHSHVYWYRQLPEEGLKFMVYLQKENIIDESGMPKERFSAEFPKEGPSILRIQQVVRGDSAAYFCASSPRDRETNEQYFGPGTRLTVT.

V usage is TRBV5-1 and J usage is TRBJ1-1; the D gene is possibly TRBD1 (6 bases). The germline V gene has CDR1 SGHRS and CDR2 YFSETQ. The CDR3 runs to 13 residues. CDR3 sequence: CAEKDRMNTEAFF. For the CDR3, the DNA is TGCGCAGAAAAAGACAGGATGAACACTGAAGCTTTCTTT.

This chain joins TRBV3-1 (or the pseudogene TRBV3-2) and TRBJ2-3; the D gene is possibly TRBD2 (6 bases). The V and J ends lost 4 bases and 1 base respectively, with 12 bases between them. This CDR3 has 15 residues. Germline CDR1 reads LGHDT; CDR2 reads YNNKEL (reference sequence). CDR3 DNA sequence: TGTGCCAGCAGCCGGCCTACGGGGGGCACAGATACGCAGTATTTT. Protein sequence: CASSRPTGGTDTQYF.

The V gene is TRBV7-2, the J gene TRBJ1-2, with a possible D match to TRBD1 (5 bases). Trimming removed 6 bases from V and 4 bases from J, with 15 bases in between. The germline gives CDR1 SGHTA, CDR2 FQGNSA. This CDR3 has 14 residues. The CDR3 bases are TGTGCCAGCAGTCAAGGGCCCACAGGCTATGGCTACACCTTC. As protein: CASSQGPTGYGYTF.

V is TRBV18 and J is TRBJ1-5; D may be TRBD1 (6 bases). The CDR3 has 15 residues. The germline V and J ends were trimmed by 2 bases and 4 bases, with 12 bases remaining between them. Germline assignment: CDR1 KGHSH and CDR2 LQKENI. The CDR3 coding sequence is TGTGCCAGCTCACCAGGGGGGGCCGGGAATCAGCCCCAGCATTTT. Translating gives CASSPGGAGNQPQHF.

This rearrangement joins TRBV18 to TRBJ2-5; no clear D. Germline V gene sequence: CDR1 KGHSH, CDR2 LQKENI. The CDR3 has 12 residues. Trimming stripped 4 bases from V and 5 bases from J, with 8 bases between. The CDR3: CASSLSEETQYF. The CDR3, as DNA: TGTGCCAGCTCACTATCTGAGGAGACCCAGTACTTC.

This clone appeared a single time. The chain joins TRBV7-6 to TRBJ2-3; a weak D match, TRBD2 (6 bases). The CDR3 is 18 residues long. Germline V gene data show CDR1 as SGHVS and CDR2 as FNYEAQ. V was pared by 3 bases and J by 6 bases, with 25 bases between. CDR3 sequence reads: CASSLRSGRTSPGDTQYF. The CDR3 nucleotides read TGTGCCAGCAGCTTGAGGAGCGGGCGGACGTCCCCGGGCGATACGCAGTATTTT.

This chain joins TRBV7-6 and TRBJ2-7; D might be TRBD2 (5 bases). Germline V gives CDR1 SGHVS, CDR2 FNYEAQ. V lost 0 bases, J lost 1 base, and 13 bases lay in between. The CDR3 extends over 16 amino acids. CDR3: CASSLAQPGSSYEQYF. The CDR3 DNA reads as TGTGCCAGCAGCTTAGCGCAACCGGGGTCTTCCTACGAGCAGTACTTC.

This clone was counted a single time. The V and J genes are TRBV28 and TRBJ2-1; TRBD2 is a possible D gene (6 bases). Trimming stripped 7 bases from V and 0 bases from J, with 22 bases between. Germline V gene lookup returns CDR1 MDHEN and CDR2 SYDVKM. This CDR3 is built from 18 residues. The CDR3 loop reads CASNKPGTPRTSYNEQFF. CDR3 coding DNA: TGTGCCAGCAACAAACCCGGGACTCCACGTACCTCCTACAATGAGCAGTTCTTC. The whole variable domain, remainder taken from reference TRBV28 and TRBJ2-1, is DVKVTQSSRYLVKRTGEKVFLECVQDMDHENMFWYRQDPGLGLRLIYFSYDVKMKEKGDIPEGYSVSREKKERFSLILESASTNQTSMYLCASNKPGTPRTSYNEQFFGPGTRLTVL.

The J gene is TRBJ2-1, the V gene TRBV6-6, with D tentatively TRBD2 (6 bases). The CDR3 loop spans 13 amino acids. Germline values: CDR1 MNHNY, CDR2 SVGAGI (reference sequence). V lost 5 bases and J 6 bases, leaving 11 bases between the germline ends. The CDR3: CASSNLAINEQFF. The DNA for the CDR3 is TGTGCCAGCAGTAACCTAGCGATCAATGAGCAGTTCTTC.

The chain combines TRBV19 with TRBJ1-2; 12 nucleotides align to TRBD1. Unmatched junction bases numbered 9, after V lost 2 bases and J lost 2 bases. This CDR3 has 18 amino acids. Germline V gene data show CDR1 as LNHDA and CDR2 as SQIVND (reference sequence). The CDR3 sequence: CASSITPYGTGGNYGYTF. The CDR3 bases are TGTGCCAGTAGTATAACCCCCTATGGGACAGGGGGCAACTATGGCTACACCTTC.

This chain links TRBV19 with TRBJ1-2, with 10 nucleotides matching TRBD1. The CDR3 consists of 15 residues. J was trimmed by 8 bases and V by 4 bases; bases with no gene match: 10. Looked up from germline, CDR1 is LNHDA and CDR2 is SQIVND (reference sequence). As DNA, the CDR3 is TGTGCCAGTAGTAGAGGGACAGGGGAAAATATGGGCTACACCTTC. Its protein product is CASSRGTGENMGYTF.

This clone has more than one count but fewer than ten. The V gene is TRBV19, the J gene TRBJ1-1; D not resolved. Germline assignment: CDR1 LNHDA and CDR2 SQIVND (reference sequence). The CDR3 covers 12 residues. V was trimmed by 6 bases and J by 2 bases, leaving 7 bases between them. DNA for the CDR3: TGTGCCAGTAGCTCTATTAACACTGAAGCTTTCTTT. Amino acids: CASSSINTEAFF.

V and J are TRBV4-3 and TRBJ2-3, with TRBD2 matching over 11 bases. This CDR3 has 15 residues. V trimming: 2 bases; J trimming: 5 bases; junction bases outside the gene matches: 3. The germline V gene has CDR1 LGHNA and CDR2 YSLEER. This CDR3 reads CASSQPSGGRDTQYF. The DNA of the CDR3 is TGCGCCAGCAGCCAACCTAGCGGGGGGAGAGATACGCAGTATTTT.

This sequence joins TRBV4-1 and TRBJ2-5, with a tentative D call TRBD2 (7 bases). The germline CDR1 and CDR2 sequences are MGHRA and YSYEKL. This CDR3 is built from 15 residues. V shed 0 bases and J shed 5 bases, with 13 bases lying between them. DNA for the CDR3: TGCGCCAGCAGCCAAGAGAGGGGGGGCCGGGAGACCCAGTACTTC. This gives the protein CASSQERGGRETQYF.

The chain recombines TRBV6-2 or TRBV6-3 with TRBJ1-2; D ambiguous. Germline loops: CDR1 MNHEY, CDR2 SVGEGT. V lost 5 bases and J lost 8, with 18 bases in between. The CDR3 consists of 14 residues. The CDR3 DNA reads TGTGCCAGCAGTAGCCGAATAACCACCGGGGGCTACACCTTC. This encodes CASSSRITTGGYTF.

The CDR3 here is CATATGTGVRLEAFF. The DNA of the CDR3 is TGTGCCACCGCGACAGGGACAGGAGTGAGACTGGAAGCTTTCTTT. The rearrangement uses TRBV10-3 and TRBJ1-1; TRBD1 agrees at 8 bases. The CDR3 totals 15 residues. J gave up 8 bases and V 10 bases, and 18 bases lay outside the gene matches. Looked up from germline, CDR1 is ENHRY and CDR2 is SYGVKD.

The J gene is TRBJ2-3, the V gene TRBV25-1; tentative D call: TRBD2 (6 bases). CDR3 length equals 15 residues. From germline, CDR1 is MGHDK and CDR2 SYGVNS. Trimming took 6 bases from V and 4 from J, leaving 17 bases between them. The CDR3 sequence: CASSRDETRSDTQYF. CDR3 sequence (DNA): TGTGCCAGCAGCCGGGATGAGACTAGGTCAGATACGCAGTATTTT.

This rearrangement joins TRBV5-8 to TRBJ2-7; 7 nucleotides line up with TRBD2. The junction had 6 bases not matched to a gene; V was cut back by 1 base and J by 2 bases. The length of the CDR3 is 15 residues. Germline V gene lookup returns CDR1 SGHTS and CDR2 YDEGEE. The DNA for the CDR3 is TGTGCCAGCAGCTTGAAGCCTAGCGGTGCCTACGAGCAGTACTTC. This gives the protein CASSLKPSGAYEQYF.

The V gene is TRBV27, the J gene TRBJ2-7; 14 nucleotides line up with TRBD2. Germline values: CDR1 MNHEY, CDR2 SMNVEV (reference sequence). The V gene end was trimmed by 6 bases and the J gene end by 2 bases; junction bases not matched to a gene: 3. CDR3 length: 15 amino acids. CDR3 sequence (DNA): TGTGCCAGCAGCGGACTAGCGGGAGGTGCCTACGAGCAGTACTTC. Amino acid sequence: CASSGLAGGAYEQYF.

This chain connects TRBV4-1 to TRBJ1-2; maybe TRBD1 (6 bases). The germline CDR1 and CDR2 sequences are MGHRA and YSYEKL. The CDR3 has 12 residues. Trimming took off 4 bases at V and 5 bases at J, with 8 bases between the two ends. The CDR3 DNA reads as TGCGCCAGCAGCCCTGGACAGTATGGCTACACCTTC. Protein: CASSPGQYGYTF.

J is TRBJ2-1 and V is TRBV4-2; 10 bases are shared with TRBD2. Germline V gene sequence: CDR1 LGHNA, CDR2 YNFKEQ. The CDR3 length is 16 residues. V shed 3 bases and J 3 bases; nucleotides not matched to a gene: 5. In DNA, the CDR3 is TGTGCCAGCAGCCATGGAGCGGGAGGGGGCTACAATGAGCAGTTCTTC. It is translated as CASSHGAGGGYNEQFF.

This clone showed up many times. The rearrangement joins TRBV7-2 to TRBJ1-4; perhaps TRBD1 as D (5 bases). The CDR3 length is 15 residues. Germline lookup yields CDR1 SGHTA and CDR2 FQGNSA. V lost 1 base to trimming and J lost 8 bases, with 14 bases between them. The DNA of the CDR3 is TGTGCCAGCAGCTTAGTAGTACAGGATCGGGAAAAACTGTTTTTT. Amino acid sequence: CASSLVVQDREKLFF. Filled out from reference TRBV7-2 and TRBJ1-4, the complete variable domain reads GAGVSQSPSNKVTEKGKDVELRCDPISGHTALYWYRQSLGQGLEFLIYFQGNSAPDKSGLPSDRFSAERTGGSVSTLTIQRTQQEDSAVYLCASSLVVQDREKLFFGSGTQLSVL.

The chain carries TRBV7-6 and TRBJ2-5, with D maybe TRBD2 (6 bases). The CDR3 has 15 residues. The V end lost 1 base, the J end lost 2 bases, and 11 bases lay between the germline ends. Germline V gene data show CDR1 as SGHVS and CDR2 as FNYEAQ. The CDR3 DNA reads as TGTGCCAGCAGCTTAGGCGGGATTCCTCAAGAGACCCAGTACTTC. This codes for CASSLGGIPQETQYF.

V is TRBV19 and J is TRBJ1-4; the match to TRBD1 covers 10 bases. V dropped 4 bases and J dropped 8; count of bases not matched to a gene: 4. Germline V gene data show CDR1 as LNHDA and CDR2 as SQIVND (reference sequence). The CDR3 has 14 residues. The CDR3 DNA reads as TGTGCCAGTAGTACGACAGGGGGCCGGGAAAAACTGTTTTTT. Residues: CASSTTGGREKLFF.